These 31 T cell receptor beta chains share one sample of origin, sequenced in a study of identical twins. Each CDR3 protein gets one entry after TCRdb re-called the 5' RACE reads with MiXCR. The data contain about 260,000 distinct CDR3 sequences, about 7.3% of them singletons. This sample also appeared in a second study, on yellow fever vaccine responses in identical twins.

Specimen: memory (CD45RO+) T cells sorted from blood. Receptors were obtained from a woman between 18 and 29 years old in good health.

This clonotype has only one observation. In DNA form, the CDR3 reads TGTGCCAGCAGCTTAGACAAGTACGAGCAGTACTTC. It encodes CASSLDKYEQYF. The gene calls are TRBV11-2 and TRBJ2-7; D gene uncertain. The CDR3 spans 12 residues. Trimming shortened V by 0 bases and J by 4 bases, and 4 bases separated the two germline ends. Germline V gene data show CDR1 as SGHAT and CDR2 as FQNNGV.

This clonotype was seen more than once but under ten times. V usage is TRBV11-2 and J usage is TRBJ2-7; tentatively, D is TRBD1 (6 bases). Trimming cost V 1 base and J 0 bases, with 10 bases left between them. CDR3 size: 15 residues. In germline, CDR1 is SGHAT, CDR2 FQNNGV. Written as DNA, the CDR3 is TGTGCCAGCAGCTTAGCAGGGGCCCTCTCCTACGAGCAGTACGTC. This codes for CASSLAGALSYEQYV.

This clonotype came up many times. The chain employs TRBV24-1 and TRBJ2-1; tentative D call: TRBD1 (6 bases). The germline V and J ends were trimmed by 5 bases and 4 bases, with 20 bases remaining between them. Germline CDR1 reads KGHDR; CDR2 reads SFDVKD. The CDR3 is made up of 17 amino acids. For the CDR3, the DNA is TGTGCCACCAGTGCTGGAACAGGGCCGGGATTATACAATGAGCAGTTCTTC. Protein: CATSAGTGPGLYNEQFF.

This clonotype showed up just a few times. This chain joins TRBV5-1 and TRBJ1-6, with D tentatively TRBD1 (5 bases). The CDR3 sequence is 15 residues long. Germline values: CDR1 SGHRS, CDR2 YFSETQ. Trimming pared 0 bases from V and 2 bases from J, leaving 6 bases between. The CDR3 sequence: CASSLEGPYNSPLHF. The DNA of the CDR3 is TGCGCCAGCAGCTTGGAGGGGCCCTATAATTCACCCCTCCACTTT.

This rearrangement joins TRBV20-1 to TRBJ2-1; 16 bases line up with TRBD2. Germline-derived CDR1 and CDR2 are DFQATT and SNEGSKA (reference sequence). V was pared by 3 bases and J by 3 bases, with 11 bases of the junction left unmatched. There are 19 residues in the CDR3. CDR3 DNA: TGCAGTGCTAGGCCCCGGGGACTAGCGGGAGGGCGTAGCTACAATGAGCAGTTCTTC. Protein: CSARPRGLAGGRSYNEQFF.

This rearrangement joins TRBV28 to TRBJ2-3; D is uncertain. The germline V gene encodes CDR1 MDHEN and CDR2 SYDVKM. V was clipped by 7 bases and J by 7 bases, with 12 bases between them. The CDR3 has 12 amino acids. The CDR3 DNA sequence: TGTGCCAGCAATTCGAATAGCAATACGCAGTATTTT. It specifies CASNSNSNTQYF.

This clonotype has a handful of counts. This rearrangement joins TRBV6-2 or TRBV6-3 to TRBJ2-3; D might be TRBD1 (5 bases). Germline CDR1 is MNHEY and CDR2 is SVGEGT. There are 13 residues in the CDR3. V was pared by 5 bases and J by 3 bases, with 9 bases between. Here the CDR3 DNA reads TGTGCCAGCAGTCCGACAGAAACAGATACGCAGTATTTT. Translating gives CASSPTETDTQYF.

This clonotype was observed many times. CDR3 nucleotide sequence: TGTGCCAGCAGCTCCAGGACAGGGGGGGTTGGCACAGATACGCAGTATTTT. This codes for CASSSRTGGVGTDTQYF. The chain recombines TRBV5-6 with TRBJ2-3; 10 bases align to TRBD1. After removal of 3 bases from V and 1 base from J, the junction contained 8 bases not matched to a gene. The CDR3 is made up of 17 amino acids. The germline gives CDR1 SGHDT, CDR2 YYEEEE.

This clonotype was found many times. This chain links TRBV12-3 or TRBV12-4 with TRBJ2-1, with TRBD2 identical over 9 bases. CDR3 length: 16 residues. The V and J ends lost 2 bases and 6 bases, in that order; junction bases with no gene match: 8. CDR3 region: CASSLWGGRVLNEQFF. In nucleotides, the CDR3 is TGTGCCAGCAGTTTATGGGGCGGGAGGGTCCTCAATGAGCAGTTCTTC.

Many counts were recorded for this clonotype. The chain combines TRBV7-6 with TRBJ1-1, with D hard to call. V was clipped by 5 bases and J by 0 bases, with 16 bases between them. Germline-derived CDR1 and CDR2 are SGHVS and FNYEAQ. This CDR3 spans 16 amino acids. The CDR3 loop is CASSLNVGPVNTEAFF. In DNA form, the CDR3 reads TGTGCCAGCAGCCTAAATGTGGGTCCGGTGAACACTGAAGCTTTCTTT. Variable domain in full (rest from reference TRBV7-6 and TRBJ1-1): GAGVSQSPRYKVTKRGQDVALRCDPISGHVSLYWYRQALGQGPEFLTYFNYEAQQDKSGLPNDRFSAERPEGSISTLTIQRTEQRDSAMYRCASSLNVGPVNTEAFFGQGTRLTVV.

The CDR3 protein is CASSLAGKDTDTQYF. CDR3 nucleotides: TGCGCCAGCAGCTTGGCCGGGAAGGACACAGATACGCAGTATTTT. V is TRBV5-1 and J is TRBJ2-3; D may be TRBD2 (5 bases). The CDR3 loop spans 15 amino acids. Germline V CDR1 and CDR2: SGHRS, YFSETQ. The V and J ends lost 0 bases and 2 bases respectively, with 10 bases between them.

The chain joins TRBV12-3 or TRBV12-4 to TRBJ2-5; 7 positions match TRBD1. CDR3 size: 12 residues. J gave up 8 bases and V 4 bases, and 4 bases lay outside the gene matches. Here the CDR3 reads CASSWNRGTQYF. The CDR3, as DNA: TGTGCCAGCAGTTGGAACAGGGGAACCCAGTACTTC.

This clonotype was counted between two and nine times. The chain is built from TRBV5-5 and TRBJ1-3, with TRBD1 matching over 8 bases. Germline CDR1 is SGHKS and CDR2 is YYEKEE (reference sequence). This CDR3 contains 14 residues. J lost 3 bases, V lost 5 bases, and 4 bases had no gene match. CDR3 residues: CASRPTGDGNTIYF. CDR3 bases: TGTGCCAGCAGACCGACAGGGGATGGAAACACCATATATTTT.

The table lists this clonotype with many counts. CDR3 sequence (DNA): TGCGCCAGCAGCCAAGTTATGGTCAGTTTTAGCTCTGGGGCCAACGTCCTGACTTTC. Its translation is CASSQVMVSFSSGANVLTF. This chain links TRBV4-1 with TRBJ2-6; D unresolved. The germline gives CDR1 MGHRA, CDR2 YSYEKL. Deletions cut 1 base from V and 0 bases from J, with 16 bases between. The CDR3 sequence is 19 residues long.

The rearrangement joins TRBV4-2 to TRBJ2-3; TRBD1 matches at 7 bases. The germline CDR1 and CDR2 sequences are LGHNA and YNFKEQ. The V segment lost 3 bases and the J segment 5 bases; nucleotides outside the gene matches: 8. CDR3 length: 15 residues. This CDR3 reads CASSQPTGKGDTQYF. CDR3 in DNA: TGTGCCAGCAGCCAGCCGACAGGGAAGGGAGATACGCAGTATTTT.

CDR3 nucleotide sequence: TGTGCCAGCACCAGAAGAAGCGGGAGGGGCTACGAGCAGTACTTC. Residues: CASTRRSGRGYEQYF. The rearrangement uses TRBV7-2 and TRBJ2-7, with 10 bases fitting TRBD2. The ends lost 7 bases at V and 3 bases at J; junction bases unmatched: 9. This CDR3 spans 15 amino acids. The V gene's germline CDR1 is SGHTA and CDR2 FQGNSA.

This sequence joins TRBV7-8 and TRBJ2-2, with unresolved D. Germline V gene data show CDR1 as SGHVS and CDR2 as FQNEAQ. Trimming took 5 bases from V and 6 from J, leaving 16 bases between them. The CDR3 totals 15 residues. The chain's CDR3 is CASSPSPFDAGELFF. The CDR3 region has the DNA TGTGCCAGCAGCCCAAGTCCGTTTGACGCCGGGGAGCTGTTTTTT.

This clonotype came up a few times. Written as DNA, the CDR3 is TGTGCCAGTAGTATAGAGATGGACAGGGGTCACTACACCTTC. It codes for CASSIEMDRGHYTF. The chain joins TRBV19 to TRBJ1-2, with 9 bases aligning to TRBD1. CDR1 is LNHDA and CDR2 is SQIVND in the germline V gene (reference sequence). The V gene end was trimmed by 0 bases and the J gene end by 10 bases; junction bases not matched to a gene: 6. CDR3 length: 14 residues. Full variable domain (outside the CDR3, taken from reference TRBV19 and TRBJ1-2): DGGITQSPKYLFRKEGQNVTLSCEQNLNHDAMYWYRQDPGQGLRLIYYSQIVNDFQKGDIAEGYSVSREKKESFPLTVTSAQKNPTAFYLCASSIEMDRGHYTFGSGTRLTVV.

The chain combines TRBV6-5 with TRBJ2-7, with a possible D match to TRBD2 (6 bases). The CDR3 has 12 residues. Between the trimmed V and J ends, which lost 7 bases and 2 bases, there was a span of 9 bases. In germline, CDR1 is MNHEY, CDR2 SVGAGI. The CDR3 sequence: CASTSGAYEQYF. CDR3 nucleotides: TGTGCCAGCACCTCGGGAGCCTACGAGCAGTACTTC.

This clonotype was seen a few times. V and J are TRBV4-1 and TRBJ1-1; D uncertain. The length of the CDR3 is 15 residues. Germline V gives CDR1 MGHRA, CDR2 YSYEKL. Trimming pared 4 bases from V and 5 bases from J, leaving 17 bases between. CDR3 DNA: TGCGCCAGCAGCCCGGGTTGGGGTCGTGGGACTGAAGCTTTCTTT. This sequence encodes CASSPGWGRGTEAFF.

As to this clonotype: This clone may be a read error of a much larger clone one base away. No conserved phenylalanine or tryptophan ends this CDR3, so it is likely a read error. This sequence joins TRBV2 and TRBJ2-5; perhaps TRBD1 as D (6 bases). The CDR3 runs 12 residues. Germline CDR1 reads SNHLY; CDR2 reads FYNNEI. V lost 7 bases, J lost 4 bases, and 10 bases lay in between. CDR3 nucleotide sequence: TGTGCCAGCAATCGACAGGTAGAGACCCAGTACTTG. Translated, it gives CASNRQVETQYL.

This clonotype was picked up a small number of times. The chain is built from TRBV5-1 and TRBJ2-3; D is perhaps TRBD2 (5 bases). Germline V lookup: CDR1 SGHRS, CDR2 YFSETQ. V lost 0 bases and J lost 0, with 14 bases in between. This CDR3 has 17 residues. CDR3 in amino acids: CASSLGASRPSTDTQYF. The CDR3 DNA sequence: TGCGCCAGCAGCTTGGGAGCTAGCAGACCTAGCACAGATACGCAGTATTTT.

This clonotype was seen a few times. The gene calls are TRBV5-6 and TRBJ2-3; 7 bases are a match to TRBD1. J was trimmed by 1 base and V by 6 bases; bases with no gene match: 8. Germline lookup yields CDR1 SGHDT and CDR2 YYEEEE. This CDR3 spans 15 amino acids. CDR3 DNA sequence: TGTGCCAGCATCCGAACAGGGGCGGGCACAGATACGCAGTATTTT. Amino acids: CASIRTGAGTDTQYF.

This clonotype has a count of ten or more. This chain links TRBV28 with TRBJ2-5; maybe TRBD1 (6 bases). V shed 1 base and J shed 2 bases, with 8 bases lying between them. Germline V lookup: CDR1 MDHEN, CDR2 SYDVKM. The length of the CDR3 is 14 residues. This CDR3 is CASSLLDRQETQYF. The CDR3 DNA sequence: TGTGCCAGCAGTTTATTGGACAGACAAGAGACCCAGTACTTC.

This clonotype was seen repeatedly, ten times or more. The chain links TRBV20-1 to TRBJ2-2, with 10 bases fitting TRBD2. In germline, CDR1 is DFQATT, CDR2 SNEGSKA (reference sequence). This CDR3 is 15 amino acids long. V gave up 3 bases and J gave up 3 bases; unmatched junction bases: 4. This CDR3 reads CSARLAGADTGELFF. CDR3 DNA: TGCAGTGCTAGGCTAGCGGGGGCTGACACCGGGGAGCTGTTTTTT.

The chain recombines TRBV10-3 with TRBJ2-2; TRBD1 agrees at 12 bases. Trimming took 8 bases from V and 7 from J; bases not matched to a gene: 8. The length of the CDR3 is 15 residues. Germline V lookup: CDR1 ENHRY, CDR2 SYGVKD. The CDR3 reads CAIPGGTGGHGELFF. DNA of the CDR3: TGTGCCATCCCGGGGGGGACAGGGGGCCACGGGGAGCTGTTTTTT.

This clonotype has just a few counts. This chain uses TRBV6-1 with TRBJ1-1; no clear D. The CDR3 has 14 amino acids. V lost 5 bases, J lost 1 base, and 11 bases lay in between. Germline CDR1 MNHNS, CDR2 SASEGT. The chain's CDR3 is CASSPSAGNTEAFF. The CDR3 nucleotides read TGTGCCAGCAGTCCTTCGGCCGGGAACACTGAAGCTTTCTTT.

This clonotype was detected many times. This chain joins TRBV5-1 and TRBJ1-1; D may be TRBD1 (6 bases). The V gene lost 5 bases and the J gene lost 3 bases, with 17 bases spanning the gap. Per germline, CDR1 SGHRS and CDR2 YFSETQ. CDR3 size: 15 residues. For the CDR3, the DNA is TGCGCCAGCAGACCCGGGGGGCTAGGGGACACTGAAGCTTTCTTT. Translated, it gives CASRPGGLGDTEAFF.

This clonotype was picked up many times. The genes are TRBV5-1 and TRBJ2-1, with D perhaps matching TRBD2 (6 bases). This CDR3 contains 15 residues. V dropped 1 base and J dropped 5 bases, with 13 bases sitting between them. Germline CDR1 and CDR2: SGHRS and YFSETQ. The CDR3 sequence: CASSLRLEGNNEQFF. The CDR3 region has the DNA TGCGCCAGCAGCTTGAGACTGGAGGGAAACAATGAGCAGTTCTTC. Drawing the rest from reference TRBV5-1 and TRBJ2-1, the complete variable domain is KAGVTQTPRYLIKTRGQQVTLSCSPISGHRSVSWYQQTPGQGLQFLFEYFSETQRNKGNFPGRFSGRQFSNSRSEMNVSTLELGDSALYLCASSLRLEGNNEQFFGPGTRLTVL.

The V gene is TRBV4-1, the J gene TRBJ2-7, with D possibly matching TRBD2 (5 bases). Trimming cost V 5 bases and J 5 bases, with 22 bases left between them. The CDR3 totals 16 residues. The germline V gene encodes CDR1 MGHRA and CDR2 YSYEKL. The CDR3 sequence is CASSNHWTATEDEQYF. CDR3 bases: TGCGCCAGCAGCAACCACTGGACTGCCACGGAGGACGAGCAGTACTTC.

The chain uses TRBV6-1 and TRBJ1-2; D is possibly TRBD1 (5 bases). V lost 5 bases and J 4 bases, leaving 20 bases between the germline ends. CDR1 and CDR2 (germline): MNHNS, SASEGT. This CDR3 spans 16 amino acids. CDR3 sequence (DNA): TGTGCCAGCAGTACCGGGGCCGGTCAGATCCCCTATGGCTACACCTTC. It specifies CASSTGAGQIPYGYTF.